This T cell receptor beta chain came from a study of T-cell reconstitution after alpha-beta-depleted transplantation in children. Regarding the study as a whole: Reportedly, alpha-beta T cells present about two months post-transplant originated from several hundred expanded clones of graft origin. A year had passed since transplant, and T-cell counts and diversity by then came mostly from newly produced T cells. It was surviving recipient T cells and thymic progenitors that gave some patients high TCRbeta diversity at day 60.

This clonotype has a handful of counts. As yet, its antigen is unknown. Using unique molecular identifiers, the investigators prepared the TCRbeta library. TCRdb re-called the PCR reads through MiXCR, storing one row per CDR3 protein. Among more than 200,000 distinct CDR3 sequences listed, approximately 17% were seen once. The CDR3 loop spans 14 amino acids. The germline V gene encodes CDR1 ENHRY and CDR2 SYGVKD. V was pared by 7 bases and J by 8 bases, with 10 bases of the junction left unmatched. This sample comprised PBMCs, mostly from graft donor cells, obtained 360 days after TCRalphabeta/CD19-depleted stem cell transplant. This TCR came from a male patient under 10 years old who had a stem cell transplant for acute lymphoblastic leukemia, so the T cells may come from the graft donor. This chain uses TRBV10-3 with TRBJ2-1; TRBD2 matches at 8 bases. In nucleotides, the CDR3 is TGTGCCATCAAGGGCCGGGGGGGCCTTGATGAGCAGTTCTTC. Protein: CAIKGRGGLDEQFF.